Listed here is a single T cell receptor (beta chain). A far larger clone is only one base removed, so a read error is likely. The sample originates from a study of prognosis after radiotherapy for stage I lung cancer. Study in general: Stage I lung tumors that were newly diagnosed and primary were found in about 15 patients, while about five patients had oligometastatic NSCLC after surgical resection of the primary tumor. Stereotactic body radiotherapy was given without concurrent therapy, and no patient received both at once.

This CDR3 is 13 amino acids long. The germline V gene has CDR1 MNHGY and CDR2 SAAAGT. Node negativity on CT and PET/CT was present in all patients, alongside an absence of prior chemotherapy, radiotherapy or other malignancies. Genomic DNA served as the source from which two-round multiplex PCR generated TCR beta CDR3 amplicons. Specific primers for each TRBV and TRBJ gene were what first-round PCR used. TCRdb used MiXCR to reprocess the multiplex PCR reads, holding one entry per CDR3 protein. There are approximately 28,000 distinct CDR3 sequences in the sample; approximately 39% occur only once, and 15% lies in the top ten.

Sequenced here: PBMCs, sampled before or after stereotactic body radiation therapy (not recorded which). V is TRBV6-8 and J is TRBJ1-6; D may be TRBD1 (5 bases). This sequence originates from a donor over 45 with non-small cell lung cancer. CDR3 in DNA: TGTGCCAGCACCCCTGGGGGGTTCTCACACCTCCACTTT. Protein product: CASTPGGFSHLHF.